This T cell receptor beta chain was obtained from a study of blood T cell repertoires in COVID-19. About the study: T cells, B-cell-depleted T cells, or PBMCs provided the cDNA or gDNA that served as material.

The germline V gene encodes CDR1 WSHSY and CDR2 SAAADI. CDR3 size: 13 residues. V gave up 2 bases and J gave up 4 bases, with 6 bases separating them. Source study methods: Amplification of reference gene primers was used by the study to estimate nucleated cell counts. Only in-frame clones appear in the TCRdb table, and some are missing; sequencing was by immunoSEQ multiplex PCR. For V, J and clone size, that table is used; D and trimming come from the DNA. The data show 80,000 to 90,000 clones, 70% to 90% seen once. The chain has TRBV10-2 and TRBJ2-1; no clear D. Sequencing used peripheral blood. This TCR was sampled from a man aged 60 to 75 with acute or convalescent COVID-19. The CDR3 region is CASSEHSYNEQFF. The CDR3, as DNA: TGCGCCAGCAGTGAGCACAGTTACAATGAGCAGTTCTTC.